This T cell receptor (beta chain) was identified in a study of T cells in Graves' hyperthyroidism and ophthalmopathy. Broader study findings: Most clonotypes expanded in thyroid above 0.001 were likewise present in blood.

The investigators amplified TCR beta CDR3 regions from RNA transcripts. The primer set for the first-round RT-PCR of the TCR CDR3 was HTBI. TCRdb recomputed calls from the multiplex PCR reads with MiXCR, one row per CDR3 protein. This sample has roughly 160,000 distinct CDR3 sequences, with around 8.9% found just once. The CDR3 has 18 residues. With 0 bases clipped from V and 5 bases from J, the junction kept 11 bases outside the gene matches. Per the germline V gene, CDR1 is MNHEY and CDR2 is SVGAGI. This clonotype was picked up many times. The target antigen is unknown. It was 8 to 10 ml of fresh peripheral blood that supplied the PBMCs.

The chain recombines TRBV6-5 with TRBJ1-4, with 8 positions matching TRBD1. The clonotype comes from a woman aged 18-29 years with Graves' hyperthyroidism that later progressed to Graves' ophthalmopathy. The sequenced material came from blood. The CDR3 loop is CASSYSTAQGAPNEKLFF. In DNA form, the CDR3 reads TGTGCCAGCAGTTACTCGACGGCCCAGGGGGCGCCGAATGAAAAACTGTTTTTT.